This entry is about one T cell receptor (beta chain). Its antigen is not known. This sample was included in a study of shared clonotypes between healthy human individuals. Overall study results and limits: Larger estimated richness was generally seen in naive subsets than in memory subsets.

This CDR3 region has 14 residues. The germline V gene has CDR1 SGHAT and CDR2 FQNNGV. Trimming shortened V by 8 bases and J by 0 bases, and 10 bases separated the two germline ends. Donors were Caucasian adults residing in Nashville, Tennessee, USA. The method was immunoSEQ multiplex PCR; TCRdb's version includes in-frame clones alone and lacks a portion of them. The data contain over 950,000 clones, approximately 75% of them singletons. The sequence was collected from a man between 18 and 35 years old in good health. Some clones in this sample may be carry-over from other donors' samples. The rearrangement joins TRBV11-2 to TRBJ2-2; D call uncertain. The source material was memory CD4+ T cells from PBMCs. Subset reported: CD45RA-negative fraction. Written as DNA, the CDR3 is TGTGCCAGCGTTCTACTACCGAACACCGGGGAGCTGTTTTTT. Protein sequence: CASVLLPNTGELFF.